This T cell receptor (beta chain) is from a study of CD8+ T cells in alopecia areata. As to this clone: No antigen is known for it.

Peripheral blood, together with lesional scalp punch biopsies, was collected from alopecia areata patients. PBMCs served as the source from which CD4+ and CD8+ T cells were sorted. The CDR3 covers 12 residues. Trimming took 5 bases from V and 4 from J, leaving 9 bases between them. Germline V gene lookup returns CDR1 SGHRS and CDR2 YFSETQ. Study-wide findings and caveats: Higher clonality was seen in lesional scalp than in normal scalp, especially in alopecia totalis/universalis.

cDNA reverse transcribed from extracted RNA served as the sequencing template. The method was immunoSEQ multiplex PCR; TCRdb's version includes in-frame clones alone and lacks a portion of them. The sample contains 200,000 to 250,000 clones, roughly 57% of which appear only once. The receptor comes from a human donor with alopecia areata. The chain couples TRBV5-1 to TRBJ1-2, with no clear D. The starting material was CD4+ T cells sorted from blood, obtained at week 0. The CDR3 region is CASRSGAYGYTF. The CDR3, as DNA: TGCGCCAGCAGAAGCGGAGCCTATGGCTACACCTTC.